The 19 T cell receptor beta chains listed next were all sequenced from one sample in a study of blood T cell repertoires in COVID-19. TCRdb's table, derived via immunoSEQ multiplex PCR, lists solely in-frame clones and lacks some. The sample has approximately 90,000 clones, more than 75% seen once. Sequenced sample: peripheral blood. The origin of the receptors is a human donor in a cohort sampled during active COVID-19.

The chain combines TRBV7-9 with TRBJ2-1; D might be TRBD2 (6 bases). The germline V gene encodes CDR1 SEHNR and CDR2 FQNEAQ (reference sequence). The ends were cut back, 1 base at V and 8 bases at J, with 12 bases in the middle. The CDR3 length is 14 residues. This CDR3 reads CASSLGGEWDEQFF. CDR3 nucleotides: TGTGCCAGCAGCTTAGGCGGGGAATGGGATGAGCAGTTCTTC.

This rearrangement joins TRBV28 to TRBJ2-5; 9 bases map to TRBD1. The trim removed 3 bases at V and 5 bases at J, leaving 10 bases unmatched. The CDR3 spans 16 residues. Germline V CDR1 and CDR2: MDHEN, SYDVKM. The CDR3, as DNA: TGTGCCAGCAGTTTTACAGGGGGCGCCGGGCAGGAGACCCAGTACTTC. As protein: CASSFTGGAGQETQYF.

This sequence joins TRBV12-3 or TRBV12-4 and TRBJ1-2, with D unclear. The germline V and J ends were trimmed by 2 bases and 3 bases, with 4 bases remaining between them. CDR3 length: 12 residues. CDR3 loop: CASSLSHYGYTF. In DNA form, the CDR3 reads TGTGCCAGCAGTTTAAGCCACTATGGCTACACCTTC.

DNA for the CDR3: TGTGCCAGCAGAACAGGGACCTACGAGCAGTACTTC. Encoded protein: CASRTGTYEQYF. V and J are TRBV27 and TRBJ2-7; the D gene is possibly TRBD1 (6 bases). CDR3 length: 12 residues. Trimming took 6 bases from V and 2 from J, leaving 8 bases between them. Germline V lookup: CDR1 MNHEY, CDR2 SMNVEV (reference sequence).

This clone has just a few counts. The gene calls are TRBV29-1 and TRBJ1-4; D gene ambiguous. The CDR3 spans 14 residues. V dropped 4 bases and J dropped 6 bases, with 15 bases sitting between them. Per germline, CDR1 SQVTM and CDR2 ANQGSEA. DNA of the CDR3: TGCAGCGTTGTATTGAGAGGGTCTGATGAAAAACTGTTTTTT. This gives the protein CSVVLRGSDEKLFF.

The chain has TRBV10-3 and TRBJ2-3; perhaps TRBD2 as D (7 bases). The ends were cut back, 11 bases at V and 5 bases at J, with 23 bases in the middle. Looked up from germline, CDR1 is ENHRY and CDR2 is SYGVKD. This CDR3 is built from 15 residues. The CDR3 DNA is TGTGCCCTGAGGGAGGGCGGGGGCGCGATAGATACGCAGTATTTT. It yields the protein CALREGGGAIDTQYF.

The chain combines TRBV6-6 with TRBJ1-1, with D possibly being TRBD1 (5 bases). The ends were cut back, 11 bases at V and 3 bases at J, with 22 bases in the middle. In germline, CDR1 is MNHNY, CDR2 SVGAGI (reference sequence). The CDR3 covers 15 residues. The CDR3 DNA sequence: TGTGCCTCCCGGGGGACCCGGGGGAGCGACACTGAAGCTTTCTTT. This sequence encodes CASRGTRGSDTEAFF.

J is TRBJ2-7 and V is TRBV9, with 7 bases that match TRBD1. V shed 0 bases and J 3 bases; nucleotides not matched to a gene: 3. In germline, CDR1 is SGDLS, CDR2 YYNGEE. The CDR3 spans 14 residues. In nucleotides, the CDR3 is TGTGCCAGCAGCGTAGCGGGGACAGACTACGAGCAGTACTTC. Its translation is CASSVAGTDYEQYF.

This rearrangement joins TRBV7-2 to TRBJ2-3; TRBD2 is a possible D gene (5 bases). The CDR3 length is 14 residues. The germline V and J ends were trimmed by 1 base and 4 bases, with 9 bases remaining between them. CDR1 is SGHTA and CDR2 is FQGNSA in the germline V gene. The CDR3 reads CASSLERGPDTQYF. Here the CDR3 DNA reads TGTGCCAGCAGCTTAGAACGGGGTCCAGATACGCAGTATTTT.

Written as DNA, the CDR3 is TGTGCCAGTACCGGGAGGTACTCTGGAAACACCATATATTTT. Amino acids: CASTGRYSGNTIYF. V is TRBV19 and J is TRBJ1-3; D uncertain. The CDR3 runs 14 residues. V was pared by 7 bases and J by 0 bases, with 10 bases between. In germline, CDR1 is LNHDA, CDR2 SQIVND (reference sequence).

This sequence joins TRBV4-2 and TRBJ2-3; 13 bases are a match to TRBD2. The V segment lost 8 bases and the J segment 6 bases; nucleotides outside the gene matches: 14. The CDR3 is made up of 17 amino acids. From germline, CDR1 is LGHNA and CDR2 YNFKEQ. The CDR3 DNA sequence: TGTGCCAGCCTACGACTAGCGGGGGGTCCCGAGGAGGATACGCAGTATTTT. Translation gives CASLRLAGGPEEDTQYF.

The V and J genes are TRBV13 and TRBJ2-7; D may be TRBD2 (5 bases). The V end lost 5 bases, the J end lost 1 base, and 12 bases lay between the germline ends. Germline lookup yields CDR1 PRHDT and CDR2 FYEKMQ (reference sequence). The CDR3 has 14 residues. CDR3 DNA: TGTGCCAGCAGCCCCCGGACTGATTCCTACGAGCAGTACTTC. This gives the protein CASSPRTDSYEQYF.

The V and J genes are TRBV30 and TRBJ1-2; D is perhaps TRBD1 (6 bases). Trimming shortened V by 6 bases and J by 0 bases, and 23 bases separated the two germline ends. Germline V gene lookup returns CDR1 GTSNPN and CDR2 SVGIG (reference sequence). The CDR3 consists of 17 residues. CDR3 protein: CACRGGDLYLANYGYTF. CDR3 bases: TGTGCCTGCAGAGGGGGGGACTTGTACTTAGCTAACTATGGCTACACCTTC.

A word on this clone: This sample includes further DNA sequences coding for the same CDR3. The rearrangement links TRBV19 to TRBJ2-5, with 7 bases matching TRBD1. V lost 4 bases to trimming and J lost 5 bases; unmatched junction nucleotides: 7. Germline V gives CDR1 LNHDA, CDR2 SQIVND (reference sequence). The CDR3 totals 14 residues. CDR3 bases: TGTGCCAGTAGTACTTCAGGGGGAAGGGAGACCCAGTACTTC. Its translation is CASSTSGGRETQYF.

The chain combines TRBV6-5 with TRBJ1-2; D not certain. The germline gives CDR1 MNHEY, CDR2 SVGAGI. The CDR3 consists of 15 residues. The V and J ends lost 2 bases and 3 bases respectively, with 13 bases between them. The CDR3 nucleotides read TGTGCCAGCAGTTACATGGCAGGTTTTCACTATGGCTACACCTTC. Protein sequence: CASSYMAGFHYGYTF.

The count of this clone is one. This sequence joins TRBV27 and TRBJ2-1; D is perhaps TRBD1 (5 bases). The CDR3 has 12 amino acids. The V and J ends lost 5 bases and 10 bases respectively, with 12 bases between them. Germline V CDR1 and CDR2: MNHEY, SMNVEV (reference sequence). CDR3 nucleotide sequence: TGTGCCAGCAGTCCCTACAGGTTCGAGCAGTTCTTC. Its translation is CASSPYRFEQFF.

This chain uses TRBV2 with TRBJ1-5; a weak D match, TRBD1 (5 bases). Germline V gene sequence: CDR1 SNHLY, CDR2 FYNNEI. The CDR3 has 13 residues. V lost 3 bases and J 7 bases, leaving 10 bases between the germline ends. CDR3 nucleotide sequence: TGTGCCAGCAGTGACAGGGTCGCACAGCCCCAGCATTTT. This translates into CASSDRVAQPQHF. The full variable domain, in which reference TRBV2 and TRBJ1-5 provide the parts outside the CDR3, is EPEVTQTPSHQVTQMGQEVILRCVPISNHLYFYWYRQILGQKVEFLVSFYNNEISEKSEIFDDQFSVERPDGSNFTLKIRSTKLEDSAMYFCASSDRVAQPQHFGDGTRLSIL.

This CDR3 is CASSTTGEETQYF. The CDR3 nucleotides read TGTGCCAGCAGTACGACAGGGGAAGAGACCCAGTACTTC. The rearrangement links TRBV6-5 to TRBJ2-5, with 8 positions matching TRBD1. CDR1 MNHEY and CDR2 SVGAGI come from the germline V gene. The CDR3 sequence is 13 residues long. The V and J ends lost 5 bases and 3 bases, in that order; junction bases with no gene match: 2.

The V gene is TRBV27, the J gene TRBJ1-5; a possible D gene is TRBD1 (5 bases). The CDR3 contains 19 residues. Looked up from germline, CDR1 is MNHEY and CDR2 is SMNVEV (reference sequence). V was trimmed by 5 bases and J by 1 base, leaving 24 bases between them. The CDR3 loop reads CASSALGSGWKRSNQPQHF. The CDR3 nucleotides are TGTGCCAGCAGTGCCTTAGGATCAGGGTGGAAAAGGAGCAATCAGCCCCAGCATTTT.